This T cell receptor beta chain was identified in a study of low-dose radiotherapy and immunotherapy resistance in tumors. At the level of the study: Treatment included intravenous cyclophosphamide dosed at 200 mg/m2 every two weeks, one day before radiation and immunotherapy. Once cycle 1 day 1 began, patients took oral aspirin 300 mg daily for four cycles.

cDNA synthesis used a TRAV/TRBV-specific primer set for both chains. Amplification of TCRs used a constant-region primer and V-primer adapter for roughly 18 PCR cycles. Isolated mRNA underwent amplification by in vitro transcription. TCRdb recomputed calls from the reads with MiXCR, one row per CDR3 protein. The table has some 100,000 distinct CDR3 sequences, 20% to 25% seen once. Time point noted: after trial treatment. Sample treatment: LDRT plus nivolumab, ipilimumab, low-dose cyclophosphamide and aspirin (RACIN trial). As their treatment, donors received nivolumab, ipilimumab, aspirin, low-dose cyclophosphamide and low-dose radiotherapy. V trimming: 2 bases; J trimming: 7 bases; junction bases outside the gene matches: 6. Germline CDR1 SGHRS, CDR2 YFSETQ. This CDR3 contains 14 residues. This clonotype was seen a handful of times. Given a far larger clone just one base away, this is likely a sequencing read error.

The sample here was PBMCs, taken after low-dose radiotherapy plus immunotherapy. The receptor was isolated from a female donor with ovarian cancer. This sequence joins TRBV5-1 and TRBJ2-7, with 10 bases aligning to TRBD2. The CDR3 region is CASSLQREGHEQYF. In DNA, the CDR3 is TGCGCCAGCAGCTTACAGCGGGAGGGCCATGAGCAGTACTTC.